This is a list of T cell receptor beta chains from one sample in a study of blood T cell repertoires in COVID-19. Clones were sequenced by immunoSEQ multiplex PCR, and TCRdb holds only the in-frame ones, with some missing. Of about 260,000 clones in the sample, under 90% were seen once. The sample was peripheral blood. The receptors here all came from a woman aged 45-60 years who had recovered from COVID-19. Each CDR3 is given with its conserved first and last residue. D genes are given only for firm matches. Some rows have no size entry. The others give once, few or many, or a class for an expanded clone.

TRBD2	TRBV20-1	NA	CSASAQGPTSALYYEQYF
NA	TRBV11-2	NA	CASSLGPTGLNTEAFF
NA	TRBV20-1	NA	CSARLRGEQFF
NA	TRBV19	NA	CASRLGGGGTYEQYF
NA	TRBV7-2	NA	CASKKPDRPTGANVLTF
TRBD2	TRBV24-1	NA	CATSDVFSSGGSTDTQYF
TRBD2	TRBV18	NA	CASSPQSAGGETQYF
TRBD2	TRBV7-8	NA	CAGGRTPNEQYF
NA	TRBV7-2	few	CASSYPQGGNEKLFF
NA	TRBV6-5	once	CASSYSPEGYGYTF
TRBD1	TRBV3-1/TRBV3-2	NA	CASSHGQGATQYF
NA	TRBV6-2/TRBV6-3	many	CASSYAETTDEQYF
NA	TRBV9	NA	CASSVVPGTADDYGYTF
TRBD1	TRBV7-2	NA	CASSLGTGLNNEQFF
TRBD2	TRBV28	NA	CASSLVAWGGFF
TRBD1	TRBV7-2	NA	CASSLGGQGASEQYF
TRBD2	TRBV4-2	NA	CASSRRGTSGGVSTDTQYF
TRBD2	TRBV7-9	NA	CASSSPGTSGGLLHYEQYF
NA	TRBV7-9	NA	CASRMNMNTEAFF
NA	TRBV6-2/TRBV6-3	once	CASSYYAGPPYF
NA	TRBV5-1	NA	CASSLGAGPNSPLHF
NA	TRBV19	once	CASSIGTRGVYEQYF
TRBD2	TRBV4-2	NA	CASSQQSGGSSYEQYF
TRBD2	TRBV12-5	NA	CASSGLADYNEQFF
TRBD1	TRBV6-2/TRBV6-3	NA	CASSFSGTGPMNTEAFF
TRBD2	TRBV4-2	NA	CASSQLAGPDTDTQYF
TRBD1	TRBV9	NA	CASSVVGGIDTQYF
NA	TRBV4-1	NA	CASSQVPSSGAGELFF
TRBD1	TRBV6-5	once	CASSFSRTGATNIQYF
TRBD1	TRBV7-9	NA	CASSNFSRGETQYF
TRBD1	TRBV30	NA	CAWRYLRAGGSYGYTF
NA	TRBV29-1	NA	CSVHMGAEQYF
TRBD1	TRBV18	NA	CASSPPGQGKQPQHF
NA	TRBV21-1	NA	CASIQRGQGKEKLFF
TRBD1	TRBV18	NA	CASSPGQGSGYTF